The 30 T cell receptor beta chains below were found in one sample sequenced in a study of T cell responses to AZD1222 COVID-19 vaccine. The method was immunoSEQ multiplex PCR; TCRdb's version includes in-frame clones alone and lacks a portion of them. The table has about 120,000 clones, 75% to 95% seen once; the top ten hold 4% to 4.5%. Sequencing used peripheral blood, obtained 28 days after the second dose of the MenACWY control vaccine. The receptors were sampled from an adult who received the MenACWY meningococcal vaccine as a control.

V usage is TRBV19 and J usage is TRBJ2-7; TRBD1 aligns across 10 bases. CDR1 is LNHDA, CDR2 SQIVND, per germline (reference sequence). J was trimmed by 6 bases and V by 11 bases; bases with no gene match: 7. This CDR3 comprises 12 residues. This chain's CDR3 is CAAHWTGGEQYV. CDR3 DNA: TGTGCCGCCCATTGGACAGGGGGCGAGCAGTACGTC.

The chain has TRBV3-1 (or the pseudogene TRBV3-2) and TRBJ2-7, with 7 positions matching TRBD2. This CDR3 has 17 amino acids. V shed 0 bases, J shed 0 bases, and the junction held 8 bases outside the gene matches. Germline V gene lookup returns CDR1 LGHDT and CDR2 YNNKEL (reference sequence). The CDR3 protein is CASSQDPPGRSSYEQYF. CDR3 in DNA: TGTGCCAGCAGCCAAGACCCCCCCGGGAGGAGCTCCTACGAGCAGTACTTC.

On this clone itself: Germline and junction disagree at one end, which may indicate a read error. This CDR3 reads CASSQGTGGQKTQYF. For the CDR3, the DNA is TGCGCCAGCAGCCAAGGGACAGGGGGCCAAAAGACCCAGTACTTC. J is TRBJ2-5 and V is TRBV4-3; 11 bases map to TRBD1. Germline lookup yields CDR1 LGHNA and CDR2 YSLEER. The length of the CDR3 is 15 residues.

This chain uses TRBV5-1 with TRBJ1-2, with TRBD1 as a possible D gene (6 bases). The CDR3 sequence is 18 residues long. V was clipped by 2 bases and J by 3 bases, with 23 bases between them. Per the germline V gene, CDR1 is SGHRS and CDR2 is YFSETQ. CDR3 nucleotide sequence: TGCGCCAGCAGCTTCCTCCCCCCGGGGACAAGTATGGACTATGGCTACACCTTC. Protein sequence: CASSFLPPGTSMDYGYTF.

The chain joins TRBV25-1 to TRBJ2-5; the D is unclear. Trimming took 4 bases from V and 2 from J, leaving 5 bases between them. The CDR3 spans 12 residues. Looked up from germline, CDR1 is MGHDK and CDR2 is SYGVNS. The CDR3 sequence: CASSAQQETQYF. CDR3 DNA sequence: TGTGCCAGCAGTGCGCAACAAGAGACCCAGTACTTC.

The chain recombines TRBV11-3 with TRBJ2-7; D call uncertain. This CDR3 has 15 amino acids. Germline V gives CDR1 SGHNT, CDR2 YENEEA. Trimming removed 0 bases from V and 1 base from J, with 10 bases in between. This CDR3 is CASSLDPVGSYEQYV. CDR3 coding DNA: TGTGCCAGCAGCTTAGATCCTGTTGGGTCCTACGAGCAGTACGTC.

The chain uses TRBV6-5 and TRBJ2-3; 10 nucleotides line up with TRBD2. The CDR3 is 16 amino acids. With V trimmed by 2 bases and J by 6 bases, 8 bases remained unmatched. Looked up from germline, CDR1 is MNHEY and CDR2 is SVGAGI. The CDR3 is CASSYRSGGASDTQYF. The CDR3 nucleotides are TGTGCCAGCAGTTACAGGAGCGGGGGGGCCTCGGATACGCAGTATTTT.

V usage is TRBV18 and J usage is TRBJ1-1, with D tentatively TRBD1 (6 bases). Trimming left V 0 bases short and J 1 base short, with 9 bases between. Germline V gene data show CDR1 as KGHSH and CDR2 as LQKENI. CDR3 length: 15 residues. DNA of the CDR3: TGTGCCAGCTCACCACCGGGACACACGAACACTGAAGCTTTCTTT. Its protein product is CASSPPGHTNTEAFF.

V and J are TRBV4-1 and TRBJ2-2; 7 nucleotides match TRBD2. CDR3 size: 15 residues. With V trimmed by 8 bases and J by 3 bases, 9 bases remained unmatched. In germline, CDR1 is MGHRA, CDR2 YSYEKL. CDR3 loop: CASGWGGTYTGELFF. The CDR3 DNA follows: TGCGCCAGCGGATGGGGGGGTACCTACACCGGGGAGCTGTTTTTT.

The V gene is TRBV7-3, the J gene TRBJ2-3; 7 nucleotides agree with TRBD2. The CDR3 has 15 amino acids. J gave up 5 bases and V 3 bases, and 8 bases lay outside the gene matches. Germline CDR1 is SGHTA and CDR2 is FQGTGA. For the CDR3, the DNA is TGTGCCAGCAGCTTGAGCGGGACCCGGGGAGATACGCAGTATTTT. Translation gives CASSLSGTRGDTQYF.

Concerning this clone: Other nucleotide sequences from this sample produce the same CDR3. The chain employs TRBV28 and TRBJ1-5; TRBD1 aligns across 8 bases. The germline V gene encodes CDR1 MDHEN and CDR2 SYDVKM. The CDR3 is 15 amino acids. With 4 bases clipped from V and 2 bases from J, the junction kept 4 bases outside the gene matches. CDR3 in DNA: TGTGCCAGCAGTTCCGGACAGGGTGGCAATCAGCCCCAGCATTTT. As protein: CASSSGQGGNQPQHF.

The rearrangement links TRBV10-2 to TRBJ2-7, with D maybe TRBD1 (6 bases). The germline V gene encodes CDR1 WSHSY and CDR2 SAAADI. CDR3 length: 12 amino acids. V was clipped by 5 bases and J by 6 bases, with 11 bases between them. The CDR3 loop reads CASSTGSAEQYV. As DNA, the CDR3 is TGCGCCAGCAGTACAGGGTCGGCCGAGCAGTACGTC.

A few counts support this clone. The chain links TRBV15 to TRBJ2-5, with 11 nucleotides matching TRBD2. CDR3 length equals 15 residues. CDR1 is LNHNV and CDR2 is YYDKDF in the germline V gene (reference sequence). After removal of 5 bases from V and 4 bases from J, the junction contained 6 bases not matched to a gene. The CDR3 region is CATSSWLAGGETQYF. CDR3 coding DNA: TGTGCCACCAGCTCCTGGCTAGCGGGAGGAGAGACCCAGTACTTC.

About this clone: Other nucleotide sequences in the sample specify the same CDR3. The chain couples TRBV5-1 to TRBJ2-5; D perhaps matches TRBD1 (5 bases). The V gene lost 0 bases and the J gene lost 4 bases, with 10 bases spanning the gap. Germline V gene lookup returns CDR1 SGHRS and CDR2 YFSETQ. This CDR3 region has 14 residues. CDR3 nucleotide sequence: TGCGCCAGCAGCTTGGCAGGGTTGGGAGAGACCCAGTACTTC. Translating it yields CASSLAGLGETQYF.

Points on this clone: The sample holds other DNA sequences that translate to the same CDR3. The rearrangement joins TRBV5-1 to TRBJ2-7, with D unresolved. The CDR3 is made up of 11 amino acids. Trimming removed 0 bases at V and 3 bases at J, with 1 base between. The germline V gene has CDR1 SGHRS and CDR2 YFSETQ. The DNA of the CDR3 is TGCGCCAGCAGCTTGGGCTACGAGCAGTACTTC. Translating it yields CASSLGYEQYF.

In its sample, this clone was seen once. The V and J genes are TRBV5-1 and TRBJ1-6; TRBD1 aligns across 9 bases. This CDR3 contains 16 residues. The junction had 13 bases not matched to a gene; V was cut back by 6 bases and J by 9 bases. Per germline, CDR1 SGHRS and CDR2 YFSETQ. The CDR3: CASTKWSGTGLSPLHF. CDR3 nucleotides: TGCGCCAGCACCAAATGGTCCGGGACAGGGCTTTCACCCCTCCACTTT.

The gene calls are TRBV7-2 and TRBJ1-1; D unresolved. This CDR3 spans 13 amino acids. Germline V gene lookup returns CDR1 SGHTA and CDR2 FQGNSA. V was cut by 2 bases and J by 1 base, with 5 bases left in between. CDR3 coding DNA: TGTGCCAGCAGCTTAACAGAGAACACTGAAGCTTTCTTT. Protein: CASSLTENTEAFF.

The genes are TRBV27 and TRBJ1-2; the match to TRBD1 covers 10 bases. The germline V gene encodes CDR1 MNHEY and CDR2 SMNVEV (reference sequence). CDR3 length: 16 residues. The ends lost 1 base at V and 4 bases at J; junction bases unmatched: 6. This CDR3 is CASSLYYGTGAYGYTF. The CDR3 DNA follows: TGTGCCAGCAGTTTATACTATGGGACAGGGGCCTATGGCTACACCTTC.

The V gene is TRBV6-5, the J gene TRBJ1-5; TRBD1 aligns across 8 bases. With V trimmed by 6 bases and J by 1 base, 5 bases remained unmatched. The CDR3 length is 15 residues. The V gene's germline CDR1 is MNHEY and CDR2 SVGAGI. The CDR3: CASRPDRGSNQPQHF. CDR3 nucleotide sequence: TGTGCCAGCAGACCCGACAGGGGCAGCAATCAGCCCCAGCATTTT.

The chain is built from TRBV15 and TRBJ2-7; 10 bases are a match to TRBD1. There are 15 residues in the CDR3. Per germline, CDR1 LNHNV and CDR2 YYDKDF (reference sequence). V gave up 3 bases and J gave up 3 bases; unmatched junction bases: 5. CDR3 bases: TGTGCCACCAGCAGTCTCGGGACAGGGGACTACGAGCAGTACTTC. It is translated as CATSSLGTGDYEQYF.

This chain connects TRBV3-1 (or the pseudogene TRBV3-2) to TRBJ2-1, with D unclear. The CDR3 spans 16 residues. Looked up from germline, CDR1 is LGHDT and CDR2 is YNNKEL (reference sequence). With 1 base removed from V and 4 bases from J, the gap between germline ends came to 14 bases. The CDR3 nucleotides read TGTGCCAGCAGCCAAGTTTGTGGGGTCGGGTACAATGAGCAGTTCTTC. It yields the protein CASSQVCGVGYNEQFF.

The V gene is TRBV25-1, the J gene TRBJ2-1, with 10 bases identical to TRBD2. The germline gives CDR1 MGHDK, CDR2 SYGVNS. V shed 3 bases and J 8 bases; nucleotides not matched to a gene: 10. The CDR3 is 16 amino acids. CDR3 in DNA: TGTGCCAGCAGTGATTGGAGCGGGAGGGCTGGGGATGAGCAGTTCTTC. Protein product: CASSDWSGRAGDEQFF. The full variable domain, with the rest looked up from reference TRBV25-1 and TRBJ2-1, is EADIYQTPRYLVIGTGKKITLECSQTMGHDKMYWYQQDPGMELHLIHYSYGVNSTEKGDLSSESTVSRIRTEHFPLTLESARPSHTSQYLCASSDWSGRAGDEQFFGPGTRLTVL.

The chain joins TRBV28 to TRBJ2-7, with 7 bases aligning to TRBD2. CDR1 and CDR2 from the germline V gene are MDHEN and SYDVKM. Trimming removed 6 bases from V and 1 base from J; junction bases left unmatched: 9. There are 15 residues in the CDR3. The CDR3 region is CASSSSSGESYEQYF. CDR3 DNA sequence: TGTGCCAGCAGCTCCTCCAGCGGGGAATCCTACGAGCAGTACTTC.

The chain joins TRBV6-1 to TRBJ2-3; D is unclear. The V end lost 1 base, the J end lost 1 base, and 9 bases lay between the germline ends. CDR3 size: 15 residues. Germline V gene data show CDR1 as MNHNS and CDR2 as SASEGT. CDR3: CASSEVSLGTDTQYF. In DNA form, the CDR3 reads TGTGCCAGCAGTGAAGTCTCCCTCGGCACAGATACGCAGTATTTT.

This clone was recorded only once. The CDR3 sequence: CASSLVGQSNEQFF. The DNA for the CDR3 is TGCGCCAGCAGCTTGGTTGGACAGAGCAATGAGCAGTTCTTC. The chain uses TRBV5-1 and TRBJ2-1, with a tentative D call TRBD1 (6 bases). Trimming took 0 bases from V and 6 from J, leaving 10 bases between them. CDR3 length equals 14 residues. Germline CDR1 and CDR2: SGHRS and YFSETQ.

V usage is TRBV4-1 and J usage is TRBJ2-5; the match to TRBD2 covers 10 bases. Germline CDR1 reads MGHRA; CDR2 reads YSYEKL. This CDR3 is built from 15 residues. Unmatched junction bases numbered 4, after V lost 4 bases and J lost 2 bases. CDR3 in amino acids: CASSPSGSGQETQYF. In DNA form, the CDR3 reads TGCGCCAGCAGCCCTAGCGGGAGCGGTCAAGAGACCCAGTACTTC.

This sequence joins TRBV5-4 and TRBJ1-2; D possibly corresponds to TRBD1 (5 bases). The V end lost 0 bases, the J end lost 8 bases, and 14 bases lay between the germline ends. CDR1 is SGHNT, CDR2 YYREEE, per germline (reference sequence). The CDR3 has 14 residues. The DNA of the CDR3 is TGTGCCAGCAGCTTGGAACTTGGCCAGGGAGGCTACACCTTC. It translates to CASSLELGQGGYTF.

The chain combines TRBV28 with TRBJ1-1; 8 bases map to TRBD1. CDR1 is MDHEN, CDR2 SYDVKM, per germline. Germline trimming cut 5 bases from V and 11 bases from J; bases unmatched to any gene: 7. The CDR3 has 12 residues. CDR3 sequence (DNA): TGTGCCAGCAGTATGAACAGGGGGATGGCTTTCTTT. Translating gives CASSMNRGMAFF.

This clone was counted once. The chain links TRBV27 to TRBJ2-7, with D possibly matching TRBD2 (5 bases). Germline V gene lookup returns CDR1 MNHEY and CDR2 SMNVEV (reference sequence). V was trimmed by 5 bases and J by 0 bases, leaving 8 bases between them. The CDR3 has 13 amino acids. DNA of the CDR3: TGTGCCAGCAGTCGCCGGGACTCCTACGAGCAGTACTTC. Its protein is CASSRRDSYEQYF.

About this clone itself: Other DNA sequences within the sample encode an identical CDR3. The genes are TRBV5-1 and TRBJ2-5; D unresolved. Germline V gene lookup returns CDR1 SGHRS and CDR2 YFSETQ. The V end lost 0 bases, the J end lost 2 bases, and 8 bases lay between the germline ends. This CDR3 region has 14 residues. The chain's CDR3 is CASSLVGTQETQYF. CDR3 DNA sequence: TGCGCCAGCAGCTTGGTAGGCACACAAGAGACCCAGTACTTC.